The T cell receptor beta chain under discussion was sequenced for a study of T cell changes during pregnancy in multiple sclerosis. Method: immunoSEQ multiplex PCR; TCRdb's copy keeps in-frame clones and lacks some. In the table there are some 44,000 clones, about 93% of which are singletons. V lost 6 bases and J lost 3, with 14 bases in between. The CDR3 has 14 amino acids. Germline V lookup: CDR1 LGHNT, CDR2 FRNRAP. This clone was seen a single time. This clonotype was sampled from a female donor with multiple sclerosis, enrolled in a pregnancy study. The source material was CD4+ T cells from peripheral blood mononuclear cells, sampled before pregnancy. The rearrangement joins TRBV12-5 to TRBJ2-5, with D perhaps TRBD1 (5 bases). The CDR3 spells CASGTLDSEETQYF. For the CDR3, the DNA is TGTGCTAGTGGCACCCTTGACAGCGAAGAGACCCAGTACTTC.